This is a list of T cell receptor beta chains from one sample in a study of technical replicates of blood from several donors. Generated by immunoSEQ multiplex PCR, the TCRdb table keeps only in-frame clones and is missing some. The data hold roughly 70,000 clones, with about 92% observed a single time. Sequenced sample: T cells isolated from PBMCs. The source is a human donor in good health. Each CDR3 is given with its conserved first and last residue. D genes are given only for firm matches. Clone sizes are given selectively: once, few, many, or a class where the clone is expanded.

CASSLTGSEKLFF,TGTGCCAGCAGCTTAACTGGGAGTGAAAAACTGTTTTTT,-,TRBJ1-4,-,TRBV5-6
CASSYPPGGHTF,TGTGCCAGCAGTTACCCCCCGGGGGGTCACACCTTC,-,TRBJ1-2,-,TRBV6-6
CASTGTGNYEQYF,TGTGCCAGCACAGGGACAGGGAATTACGAGCAGTACTTC,-,TRBJ2-7,TRBD1,TRBV28
CASSRSATRSSYNSPLHF,TGTGCCAGCAGTCGCAGCGCCACAAGGAGCTCCTATAATTCACCCCTCCACTTT,-,TRBJ1-6,-,TRBV25-1
CASAIQAYQRGNSYEQYF,TGTGCCAGCGCAATACAGGCCTACCAGCGGGGGAACTCCTACGAGCAGTACTTC,-,TRBJ2-7,TRBD2,TRBV14
CASGLPHPRDRGILEAFF,TGTGCTAGTGGTTTGCCACACCCCCGGGACAGGGGGATCTTGGAAGCTTTCTTT,-,TRBJ1-1,TRBD1,TRBV12-5
CASSFQGQGPNTGELFF,TGCGCCAGCAGCTTTCAAGGACAGGGGCCGAACACCGGGGAGCTGTTTTTT,-,TRBJ2-2,TRBD1,TRBV5-1
CATSRVRLGSRVREQYF,TGTGCCACCAGCAGAGTGAGATTAGGGTCGAGGGTTCGCGAGCAGTACTTC,-,TRBJ2-7,-,TRBV15
CASSLIGGSGNYGYTF,TGTGCCAGCAGTTTAATAGGCGGGAGTGGGAACTATGGCTACACCTTC,-,TRBJ1-2,-,TRBV28
CASTVYSGSTNYTF,TGTGCCAGCACCGTCTATTCAGGATCCACCAACTACACCTTC,-,TRBJ1-2,-,TRBV7-9
CAIRRGGQADTQYF,TGTGCCATCAGGCGGGGGGGCCAGGCAGATACGCAGTATTTT,-,TRBJ2-3,TRBD2,TRBV10-3
CASSLGLVYNEQFF,TGTGCCAGCAGCTTGGGACTAGTTTACAATGAGCAGTTCTTC,-,TRBJ2-1,TRBD2,TRBV7-6
CASSEALEGLRQPQHF,TGTGCCAGCAGTGAAGCGCTTGAAGGTCTGCGGCAGCCCCAGCATTTT,-,TRBJ1-5,-,TRBV6-1
CASSLGQGVTEAFF,TGTGCCAGCAGTTTAGGACAGGGCGTCACTGAAGCTTTCTTT,few,TRBJ1-1,TRBD1,TRBV6-1
CASSPNDGSNQPQHF,TGCGCCAGCAGCCCCAATGATGGCAGCAATCAGCCCCAGCATTTT,-,TRBJ1-5,-,TRBV4-1
CASSSYRDTSYEQYF,TGTGCCAGCAGCTCATACCGGGACACCTCCTACGAGCAGTACTTC,-,TRBJ2-7,-,TRBV11-2
CASSPNLAGGPEAFF,TGTGCTAGCAGTCCAAACTTGGCAGGGGGCCCTGAAGCTTTCTTT,-,TRBJ1-1,TRBD1,TRBV7-7
CASSYRDLTGELFF,TGTGCCAGCAGCTACAGGGACCTGACCGGGGAGCTGTTTTTT,-,TRBJ2-2,-,TRBV11-2
CASSEFGFGTEAFF,TGCGCCAGCAGTGAGTTCGGTTTCGGCACTGAAGCTTTCTTT,-,TRBJ1-1,-,TRBV10-2
CASSVAGGQNTQYF,TGTGCCAGCAGCGTAGCCGGGGGACAGAATACGCAGTATTTT,-,TRBJ2-3,-,TRBV9
CASSFSTGAAYGYTF,TGTGCCAGCAGTTTTAGCACAGGGGCGGCCTATGGCTACACCTTC,-,TRBJ1-2,TRBD1,TRBV28
CASSPWAYTEAFF,TGTGCCAGCAGCCCCTGGGCTTACACTGAAGCTTTCTTT,-,TRBJ1-1,-,TRBV7-2
CASTKTGYTGELFF,TGTGCCAGCACCAAGACAGGATACACCGGGGAGCTGTTTTTT,-,TRBJ2-2,-,TRBV7-9
CASRSIRRGSYEQYF,TGTGCCAGCCGTTCAATTCGTCGCGGGAGCTACGAGCAGTACTTC,-,TRBJ2-7,TRBD2,TRBV27
CASSTRAQGSSMGSYEQYF,TGTGCCAGTAGTACCCGGGCCCAGGGAAGTAGCATGGGCTCCTACGAGCAGTACTTC,-,TRBJ2-7,-,TRBV19
CASSQKRTETYEQYF,TGCGCCAGCAGCCAAAAAAGGACAGAGACCTACGAGCAGTACTTC,-,TRBJ2-7,-,TRBV4-1
CASTTGRDTQYF,TGCGCCAGCACCACAGGGAGAGATACGCAGTATTTT,-,TRBJ2-3,-,TRBV5-1
CASSTKWGEQETQYF,TGTGCCAGCAGCACGAAGTGGGGGGAACAAGAGACCCAGTACTTC,-,TRBJ2-5,-,TRBV7-9
CASRPTQGRNTEAFF,TGTGCCAGTAGACCTACCCAGGGGCGGAACACTGAAGCTTTCTTT,-,TRBJ1-1,-,TRBV19